These 25 T cell receptor beta chains came from one sample sequenced in a study of human T cells and chemical hapten exposure. In TCRdb, the 5' RACE reads were re-called with MiXCR into one record per CDR3 protein. The table lists 70,000 to 85,000 distinct CDR3 sequences, roughly 15% of them singletons. It was from unfractionated whole blood that total RNA was extracted. The receptors shown here come from a female donor in good health.

V gene TRBV18 combines with J gene TRBJ1-1; TRBD1 matches 11 bases. Germline values: CDR1 KGHSH, CDR2 LQKENI. CDR3 length equals 16 residues. J lost 1 base, V lost 3 bases, and 4 bases had no gene match. CDR3 in DNA: TGTGCCAGCTCACCCCGGACAGGGGGCAGGAACACTGAAGCTTTCTTT. It translates to CASSPRTGGRNTEAFF.

V usage is TRBV20-1 and J usage is TRBJ2-1, with 10 positions matching TRBD2. This CDR3 spans 15 amino acids. V trimming: 6 bases; J trimming: 4 bases; junction bases outside the gene matches: 9. The V gene's germline CDR1 is DFQATT and CDR2 SNEGSKA (reference sequence). The CDR3 DNA reads TGCAGTGCGGGGGGGGGACTAGCGAGGTACAATGAGCAGTTCTTC. Residues: CSAGGGLARYNEQFF.

The V call is TRBV20-1, the J call TRBJ1-5, with D unclear. Germline loops: CDR1 DFQATT, CDR2 SNEGSKA (reference sequence). Between the trimmed V and J ends, which lost 7 bases and 0 bases, there was a span of 25 bases. The CDR3 has 18 residues. This CDR3 is CSVRLRQRKPSSNQPQHF. In nucleotides, the CDR3 is TGCAGTGTTCGCCTTCGGCAGAGAAAACCGTCTAGCAATCAGCCCCAGCATTTT.

V and J are TRBV28 and TRBJ2-1; the D is unclear. The ends were cut back, 5 bases at V and 8 bases at J, with 13 bases in the middle. The CDR3 has 13 residues. CDR1 MDHEN and CDR2 SYDVKM come from the germline V gene. The CDR3, as DNA: TGTGCCAGCAGTCCCCCTTGGCCCCATGAGCAGTTCTTC. It yields the protein CASSPPWPHEQFF. Full variable domain (rest looked up from reference TRBV28 and TRBJ2-1): DVKVTQSSRYLVKRTGEKVFLECVQDMDHENMFWYRQDPGLGLRLIYFSYDVKMKEKGDIPEGYSVSREKKERFSLILESASTNQTSMYLCASSPPWPHEQFFGPGTRLTVL.

This rearrangement joins TRBV20-1 to TRBJ2-1, with D perhaps TRBD1 or TRBD2 (5 bases each). V was pared by 2 bases and J by 4 bases, with 18 bases between. The CDR3 has 16 residues. The germline V gene has CDR1 DFQATT and CDR2 SNEGSKA (reference sequence). The CDR3 region is CSARNPGPPKYNEQFF. The CDR3 nucleotides are TGCAGTGCTAGAAATCCGGGACCGCCTAAATACAATGAGCAGTTCTTC.

V gene TRBV5-1 combines with J gene TRBJ1-1; possibly TRBD1 for D (6 bases). Germline V gene data show CDR1 as SGHRS and CDR2 as YFSETQ. Trimming took 2 bases from V and 5 from J, leaving 10 bases between them. CDR3 length equals 13 residues. DNA for the CDR3: TGCGCCAGCAGCTTTGGGGGCAGGACTGAAGCTTTCTTT. This translates into CASSFGGRTEAFF.

The chain couples TRBV6-1 to TRBJ1-5; 8 bases map to TRBD1. The CDR3 is 13 amino acids. Germline CDR1 reads MNHNS; CDR2 reads SASEGT. Germline trimming cut 8 bases from V and 2 bases from J; bases unmatched to any gene: 2. The CDR3 sequence is CASRGQGNQPQHF. CDR3 nucleotide sequence: TGTGCCAGCCGGGGACAGGGCAATCAGCCCCAGCATTTT.

The chain uses TRBV6-5 and TRBJ1-1, with 8 bases fitting TRBD1. Germline V gene sequence: CDR1 MNHEY, CDR2 SVGAGI. J was trimmed by 0 bases and V by 6 bases; bases with no gene match: 9. This CDR3 comprises 16 residues. DNA for the CDR3: TGTGCCAGCAGCCGACGGACAGGGCCCATGAACACTGAAGCTTTCTTT. Residues: CASSRRTGPMNTEAFF.

There are many counts of this clonotype. This chain joins TRBV7-8 and TRBJ1-1; weak D call: TRBD1 (5 bases). From germline, CDR1 is SGHVS and CDR2 FQNEAQ. The length of the CDR3 is 15 residues. V lost 2 bases and J lost 6, with 16 bases in between. As DNA, the CDR3 is TGTGCCAGCAGCTTATATGGGGACCCGGTCCCTGAAGCTTTCTTT. Translating gives CASSLYGDPVPEAFF. The full variable domain, its missing parts supplied by reference TRBV7-8 and TRBJ1-1, is GAGVSQSPRYKVAKRGQDVALRCDPISGHVSLFWYQQALGQGPEFLTYFQNEAQLDKSGLPSDRFFAERPEGSVSTLKIQRTQQEDSAVYLCASSLYGDPVPEAFFGQGTRLTVV.

This clonotype came up a few times. The V and J genes are TRBV6-5 and TRBJ2-7; tentatively, D is TRBD1 (6 bases). The CDR3 totals 14 residues. V lost 1 base, J lost 1 base, and 8 bases lay in between. Germline V CDR1 and CDR2: MNHEY, SVGAGI. CDR3 nucleotide sequence: TGTGCCAGCAGTTACTTCGGACAGTCCTACGAGCAGTACTTC. The encoded protein is CASSYFGQSYEQYF.

This chain uses TRBV6-6 with TRBJ2-1; 13 bases are a match to TRBD2. CDR3 length: 17 residues. The germline V gene has CDR1 MNHNY and CDR2 SVGAGI (reference sequence). V dropped 4 bases and J dropped 7; count of bases not matched to a gene: 10. This CDR3 is CASSSWTSGRRGNEQFF. The CDR3 DNA sequence: TGTGCCAGCAGTTCATGGACTAGCGGGAGAAGAGGGAATGAGCAGTTCTTC.

This clonotype was observed at least ten times. CDR3 sequence: CASSLFLREKLFF. CDR3 bases: TGTGCCAGCAGTTTATTTTTGCGGGAAAAACTGTTTTTT. The V call is TRBV27, the J call TRBJ1-4; D ambiguous. Germline CDR1 is MNHEY and CDR2 is SMNVEV (reference sequence). V was trimmed by 1 base and J by 8 bases, leaving 8 bases between them. The CDR3 consists of 13 residues.

The chain employs TRBV18 and TRBJ2-7; the match to TRBD2 covers 8 bases. The V segment lost 3 bases and the J segment 5 bases; nucleotides outside the gene matches: 6. The CDR3 covers 14 residues. Germline assignment: CDR1 KGHSH and CDR2 LQKENI. The CDR3 is CASSPTGGDHEQYF. As DNA, the CDR3 is TGTGCCAGCTCACCCACGGGGGGGGATCACGAGCAGTACTTC.

In its sample, this clonotype was seen many times. The V call is TRBV20-1, the J call TRBJ2-7; D may correspond to TRBD1 or TRBD2 (5 bases each). The germline V gene encodes CDR1 DFQATT and CDR2 SNEGSKA (reference sequence). This CDR3 is built from 13 residues. Trimming removed 6 bases from V and 3 bases from J, with 15 bases in between. The CDR3 nucleotides read TGCAGTGCGGCCTTGAGGGGAAGCTACGAGCAGTACTTC. Amino acids: CSAALRGSYEQYF.

There are many counts of this clonotype. The chain couples TRBV13 to TRBJ2-1; TRBD2 matches 8 bases. The length of the CDR3 is 17 residues. Germline values: CDR1 PRHDT, CDR2 FYEKMQ (reference sequence). V gave up 5 bases and J gave up 8 bases; unmatched junction bases: 17. The CDR3 DNA follows: TGTGCCAGCAGCCATTTCTCTCTGTCGGGGGGGACTGATGAGCAGTTCTTC. Translating gives CASSHFSLSGGTDEQFF.

The chain has TRBV27 and TRBJ2-6; possibly TRBD1 or TRBD2 for D (5 bases each). With 1 base removed from V and 4 bases from J, the gap between germline ends came to 14 bases. Germline V CDR1 and CDR2: MNHEY, SMNVEV (reference sequence). This CDR3 spans 17 amino acids. CDR3 sequence reads: CASSLFSSGTGANVLTF. CDR3 bases: TGTGCCAGCAGTTTATTTTCGTCAGGGACCGGGGCCAACGTCCTGACTTTC.

The V gene is TRBV2, the J gene TRBJ1-5; D is unresolved. V was cut by 0 bases and J by 0 bases, with 6 bases left in between. Per the germline V gene, CDR1 is SNHLY and CDR2 is FYNNEI. This CDR3 contains 15 residues. CDR3 protein: CASSEAGLSNQPQHF. The CDR3, as DNA: TGTGCCAGCAGTGAAGCCGGGCTTAGCAATCAGCCCCAGCATTTT. The complete variable domain, with remaining parts taken from reference TRBV2 and TRBJ1-5, reads EPEVTQTPSHQVTQMGQEVILRCVPISNHLYFYWYRQILGQKVEFLVSFYNNEISEKSEIFDDQFSVERPDGSNFTLKIRSTKLEDSAMYFCASSEAGLSNQPQHFGDGTRLSIL.

CDR3: CASSVRDNEKLFF. In DNA, the CDR3 is TGTGCCAGCTCGGTCAGGGACAATGAAAAACTGTTTTTT. This chain uses TRBV27 with TRBJ1-4; perhaps TRBD1 as D (5 bases). The germline V gene encodes CDR1 MNHEY and CDR2 SMNVEV (reference sequence). The CDR3 sequence is 13 residues long. V was pared by 8 bases and J by 5 bases, with 12 bases between. The full variable domain, its missing parts supplied by reference TRBV27 and TRBJ1-4, is EAQVTQNPRYLITVTGKKLTVTCSQNMNHEYMSWYRQDPGLGLRQIYYSMNVEVTDKGDVPEGYKVSRKEKRNFPLILESPSPNQTSLYFCASSVRDNEKLFFGSGTQLSVL.

V and J are TRBV7-9 and TRBJ2-1; D is ambiguous. Trimming left V 5 bases short and J 6 bases short, with 20 bases between. Germline CDR1 reads SEHNR; CDR2 reads FQNEAQ (reference sequence). This CDR3 is built from 16 residues. The CDR3 bases are TGTGCCAGCAGCACAACCGTTTACCTCGCCTCCAATGAGCAGTTCTTC. This codes for CASSTTVYLASNEQFF.

This clonotype was seen a few times. This chain joins TRBV29-1 and TRBJ2-7; no firm D call. Between the trimmed V and J ends, which lost 5 bases and 3 bases, there was a span of 14 bases. Germline V CDR1 and CDR2: SQVTM, ANQGSEA. The CDR3 sequence is 13 residues long. The CDR3 protein is CSVLSAPDYEQYF. The CDR3, as DNA: TGCAGCGTTCTCTCGGCACCCGACTACGAGCAGTACTTC.

This clonotype was observed a handful of times. The chain is built from TRBV28 and TRBJ2-2; D remains unclear. Germline lookup yields CDR1 MDHEN and CDR2 SYDVKM. This CDR3 spans 14 amino acids. V shed 4 bases and J shed 4 bases, with 10 bases lying between them. Here the CDR3 DNA reads TGTGCCAGCAGTTCCGTTGGGCGCACCGGGGAGCTGTTTTTT. Translating it yields CASSSVGRTGELFF.

This clonotype has more than one count but fewer than ten. The chain uses TRBV6-2 or TRBV6-3 and TRBJ1-1, with D possibly matching TRBD1 (5 bases). Trimming removed 5 bases at V and 5 bases at J, with 18 bases between. The CDR3 has 15 amino acids. Germline V CDR1 and CDR2: MNHEY, SVGEGT. The CDR3 bases are TGTGCCAGCAGTCCTCCGGGACCCAAGAGGACTGAAGCTTTCTTT. Its translation: CASSPPGPKRTEAFF.

The chain carries TRBV29-1 and TRBJ2-5; 10 bases are a match to TRBD1. J gave up 2 bases and V 7 bases, and 10 bases lay outside the gene matches. CDR1 is SQVTM, CDR2 ANQGSEA, per germline. There are 15 residues in the CDR3. CDR3 in amino acids: CSAYPGTGVQETQYF. CDR3 DNA sequence: TGCAGCGCCTATCCCGGGACAGGGGTGCAAGAGACCCAGTACTTC.

The rearrangement joins TRBV6-5 to TRBJ2-2; TRBD2 aligns across 8 bases. Germline values: CDR1 MNHEY, CDR2 SVGAGI. This CDR3 is 19 amino acids long. V was clipped by 6 bases and J by 3 bases; unmatched bases: 18. CDR3 in DNA: TGTGCCAGCAGACGATACGGGGCTAGTTCAGCGGGAGACACCGGGGAGCTGTTTTTT. This encodes CASRRYGASSAGDTGELFF.

The CDR3 nucleotides are TGTGCCAGCAGTTTAACCGGCGGGGCTAGACCCAATGAGCAGTTCTTC. This encodes CASSLTGGARPNEQFF. The chain uses TRBV28 and TRBJ2-1, with D perhaps matching TRBD2 (6 bases). CDR3 length: 16 residues. Germline values: CDR1 MDHEN, CDR2 SYDVKM. The V end lost 2 bases, the J end lost 6 bases, and 17 bases lay between the germline ends.